This is a list of T cell receptor beta chains from one sample in a study of blood T cell repertoires in COVID-19. Only in-frame clones appear in the TCRdb table, and some are missing; sequencing was by immunoSEQ multiplex PCR. Here the sample spans around 130,000 clones, around 90% being singletons. Sequenced sample: peripheral blood. All receptors derive from an elderly woman with acute or convalescent COVID-19. The CDR3 runs from the conserved cysteine through the conserved F or W. D genes are given only for firm matches. Rows may omit the clone size; those that give it use once, few, many or a size class.

J: TRBJ2-2
V: TRBV5-8
D: TRBD1
size: NA
DNA: TGTGCCAGCAGCACAAGGGACAGGAGCACCGGGGAGCTGTTTTTT
CDR3: CASSTRDRSTGELFF

J: TRBJ2-5
V: TRBV5-4
D: TRBD2
size: NA
DNA: TGTGCCAGCAGCCGGGGACTAGCGGGGGGCCTCCAAGAGACCCAGTACTTC
CDR3: CASSRGLAGGLQETQYF

J: TRBJ1-4
V: TRBV18
D: NA
size: NA
DNA: TGTGCCAGCTCATCCGGACAAGCCGAAAAACTGTTTTTT
CDR3: CASSSGQAEKLFF

J: TRBJ1-6
V: TRBV5-6
D: NA
size: NA
DNA: TGTGCCAGCAGCGGTCCGGAGAGAAATTCACCCCTCCACTTT
CDR3: CASSGPERNSPLHF

J: TRBJ2-7
V: TRBV6-2/TRBV6-3
D: TRBD1
size: NA
DNA: TGTGCCAGCAGTTCGACAGGGTTCGAGCAGTACTTC
CDR3: CASSSTGFEQYF

J: TRBJ2-4
V: TRBV7-2
D: NA
size: NA
DNA: TGTGCCAGCAGCTTAGGACAGGAGAACATTCAGTACTTC
CDR3: CASSLGQENIQYF

J: TRBJ2-1
V: TRBV19
D: NA
size: NA
DNA: TGTGCCAGTAGCGGGGGGCAAATCGATGAGCAGTTCTTC
CDR3: CASSGGQIDEQFF

J: TRBJ1-2
V: TRBV12-3/TRBV12-4
D: TRBD1
size: NA
DNA: TGTGCCAGCAGTCTACAGGGGTGGAAAGGCTACACCTTC
CDR3: CASSLQGWKGYTF

J: TRBJ1-2
V: TRBV7-9
D: NA
size: NA
DNA: TGTGCCAGCAGCTTAACGACAGGCAGCTACACCTTC
CDR3: CASSLTTGSYTF

J: TRBJ1-1
V: TRBV3-1/TRBV3-2
D: NA
size: NA
DNA: TGTGCCAGCAGCCAAGTTCCAAACACTGAAGCTTTCTTT
CDR3: CASSQVPNTEAFF

J: TRBJ1-2
V: TRBV19
D: TRBD1
size: NA
DNA: TGTGCCAGTAGTATCATGGGACAGGGGGCTTGGGGCTACACCTTC
CDR3: CASSIMGQGAWGYTF

J: TRBJ1-1
V: TRBV5-1
D: NA
size: NA
DNA: TGCGCCAGCAGCCCCCTCGACACGACTGAAGCTTTCTTT
CDR3: CASSPLDTTEAFF

J: TRBJ2-3
V: TRBV19
D: TRBD2
size: NA
DNA: TGTGCCAGCCGTGACTCTAGCGGGGGTTCGTGGGATACGCAGTATTTT
CDR3: CASRDSSGGSWDTQYF

J: TRBJ1-1
V: TRBV19
D: NA
size: NA
DNA: TGTGCCAGTAGTATGGCAGGGTGGGCAGTAAACACTGAAGCTTTCTTT
CDR3: CASSMAGWAVNTEAFF

J: TRBJ1-1
V: TRBV2
D: TRBD1
size: NA
DNA: TGTGCCAGCAGGACAGGGGCTGAGGACACTGAAGCTTTCTTT
CDR3: CASRTGAEDTEAFF

J: TRBJ1-5
V: TRBV19
D: TRBD1
size: NA
DNA: TGTGCCAGTAGTCCAACAGGGGGCCGGGATCAGCCCCAGCATTTT
CDR3: CASSPTGGRDQPQHF

J: TRBJ1-1
V: TRBV2
D: TRBD1
size: NA
DNA: TGTGCCAGCAGTCGGACAGGGATAGGTGAAGCTTTCTTT
CDR3: CASSRTGIGEAFF

J: TRBJ1-1
V: TRBV29-1
D: NA
size: NA
DNA: TGCAGCGTTGAAGACCCCGGGGGGGCGGGCACTGAAGCTTTCTTT
CDR3: CSVEDPGGAGTEAFF

J: TRBJ2-2
V: TRBV19
D: NA
size: NA
DNA: TGTGCCAGTTCCCCGCGCCAGGAGGGCTCCGGGGAGCTGTTTTTT
CDR3: CASSPRQEGSGELFF

J: TRBJ1-2
V: TRBV7-3
D: NA
size: NA
DNA: TGTGCCAGCAGCTTAGGGCGTACAGGTGTCTATGGCTACACCTTC
CDR3: CASSLGRTGVYGYTF

J: TRBJ2-5
V: TRBV7-2
D: NA
size: NA
DNA: TGTGCCAGCAGCTCACTTCTTCAAGAGACCCAGTACTTC
CDR3: CASSSLLQETQYF

J: TRBJ2-6
V: TRBV29-1
D: TRBD1
size: NA
DNA: TGCAGCGTCCGGGACAGCAAGAGGGGGGCCAACGTCCTGACTTTC
CDR3: CSVRDSKRGANVLTF

J: TRBJ2-5
V: TRBV10-3
D: TRBD1
size: NA
DNA: TGTGCCATCAGCCTGACAGGGTGGGAGACCCAGTACTTC
CDR3: CAISLTGWETQYF

J: TRBJ2-6
V: TRBV18
D: NA
size: NA
DNA: TGTGCCAGCTCCCCGGGACATTCTGGGGCCAACGTCCTGACTTTC
CDR3: CASSPGHSGANVLTF

J: TRBJ1-1
V: TRBV5-1
D: NA
size: NA
DNA: TGCGCCAGCAGCTTGGAGAGGGGGACTGAAGCTTTCTTT
CDR3: CASSLERGTEAFF

J: TRBJ1-2
V: TRBV7-9
D: TRBD1
size: NA
DNA: TGTGCCAGCACCCCGACAGGGGTCTCCTATGGCTACACCTTC
CDR3: CASTPTGVSYGYTF

J: TRBJ1-2
V: TRBV10-2
D: NA
size: NA
DNA: TGCGCCAGCAGTGAGTCGTTGGGACAAATCTATGGCTACACCTTC
CDR3: CASSESLGQIYGYTF

J: TRBJ2-3
V: TRBV6-5
D: NA
size: once
DNA: TGTGCCAGCAGTTCCCCCGCGGTCACAGATACGCAGTATTTT
CDR3: CASSSPAVTDTQYF

J: TRBJ1-1
V: TRBV5-1
D: NA
size: NA
DNA: TGCGCCAGCAGCTTGGGGGGTGCGGGCTGGAAGAACACTGAAGCTTTCTTT
CDR3: CASSLGGAGWKNTEAFF

J: TRBJ2-2
V: TRBV5-4
D: NA
size: NA
DNA: TGTGCCAGCAGCTTGGGGGTAGCCCTGAACACCGGGGAGCTGTTTTTT
CDR3: CASSLGVALNTGELFF

J: TRBJ1-1
V: TRBV10-3
D: NA
size: once
DNA: TGTGCCATCAGGGGGGAGGCTGAAGCTTTCTTT
CDR3: CAIRGEAEAFF

J: TRBJ2-7
V: TRBV18
D: NA
size: NA
DNA: TGTGCCAGCTCACCACCGCACGGTAGGGGCGGAAGCTCCTACGAGCAGTACTTC
CDR3: CASSPPHGRGGSSYEQYF

J: TRBJ2-6
V: TRBV5-1
D: NA
size: NA
DNA: TGCGCCAGCAGCCGAGAGATCTCTGGGGCCAACGTCCTGACTTTC
CDR3: CASSREISGANVLTF

J: TRBJ1-1
V: TRBV5-1
D: NA
size: NA
DNA: TGCGCCAGCAGCTTGGGGGAGGCGGACACTGAAGCTTTCTTT
CDR3: CASSLGEADTEAFF

J: TRBJ2-7
V: TRBV7-2
D: TRBD2
size: NA
DNA: TGTGCCAGCAGGGGAGGGACGGCCTCCTACGAGCAGTACTTC
CDR3: CASRGGTASYEQYF

J: TRBJ1-5
V: TRBV7-2
D: NA
size: NA
DNA: TGTGCCAGCAGCCCGCGGCTGGAGAATCAGCCCCAGCATTTT
CDR3: CASSPRLENQPQHF

J: TRBJ1-1
V: TRBV5-1
D: NA
size: NA
DNA: TGCGCCAGCAGCTTGGTCGGGGGGACAAACACTGAAGCTTTCTTT
CDR3: CASSLVGGTNTEAFF

J: TRBJ2-1
V: TRBV5-1
D: TRBD1
size: NA
DNA: TGCGCCAGCAGCTTCCGGACAGGGTTGGACAATGAGCAGTTCTTC
CDR3: CASSFRTGLDNEQFF

J: TRBJ2-1
V: TRBV9
D: TRBD1
size: NA
DNA: TGTGCCTCAGGGGGACAGGGGGCACATGAGCAGTTCTTC
CDR3: CASGGQGAHEQFF

J: TRBJ2-1
V: TRBV7-2
D: TRBD2
size: NA
DNA: TGTGCCAGCAGCTTAGGTGGAGCGGGGGCCTACAATGAGCAGTTCTTC
CDR3: CASSLGGAGAYNEQFF

J: TRBJ2-3
V: TRBV3-1/TRBV3-2
D: TRBD1
size: NA
DNA: TGTGCCAGCAGCCAATCGACAGGGGGACGCACAGATACGCAGTATTTT
CDR3: CASSQSTGGRTDTQYF

J: TRBJ2-1
V: TRBV2
D: TRBD2
size: NA
DNA: TGTGCCAGCAGGAGCGGGGGTGGGTACAATGAGCAGTTCTTC
CDR3: CASRSGGGYNEQFF

J: TRBJ2-4
V: TRBV5-1
D: NA
size: once
DNA: TGCGCCAGCAGCTCAACGGACTCGGGCATTCAGTACTTC
CDR3: CASSSTDSGIQYF

J: TRBJ1-6
V: TRBV4-1
D: NA
size: NA
DNA: TGCGCCAGCAGCTCTCGACAGCTAACGGGCTATAATTCACCCCTCCACTTT
CDR3: CASSSRQLTGYNSPLHF

J: TRBJ1-3
V: TRBV27
D: NA
size: NA
DNA: TGTGCCAGCAGTTTAAACGGTGGCTCTGGAAACACCATATATTTT
CDR3: CASSLNGGSGNTIYF

J: TRBJ2-3
V: TRBV10-1
D: NA
size: NA
DNA: TGCGCCAGCAGTGAGAACAGAGCCACAGATACGCAGTATTTT
CDR3: CASSENRATDTQYF

J: TRBJ1-3
V: TRBV6-5
D: NA
size: NA
DNA: TGTGCCAGCAGTTATACGTCAGGGGTTGGAAACACCATATATTTT
CDR3: CASSYTSGVGNTIYF

J: TRBJ2-7
V: TRBV7-2
D: TRBD1
size: NA
DNA: TGTGCCAGCAGCTCGGACAGGGCTAGCTACGAGCAGTACTTC
CDR3: CASSSDRASYEQYF

J: TRBJ1-5
V: TRBV19
D: TRBD1
size: NA
DNA: TGTGCCAGTACGGATCGACAGGGGGAAAGCAATCAGCCCCAGCATTTT
CDR3: CASTDRQGESNQPQHF

J: TRBJ2-3
V: TRBV6-5
D: NA
size: NA
DNA: TGTGCCAGCTCCCCCCGAGAAAGCACAGATACGCAGTATTTT
CDR3: CASSPRESTDTQYF

J: TRBJ2-2
V: TRBV19
D: TRBD2
size: few
DNA: TGTGCCAGTAGCCTAGCGGGGGGCTACACCGGGGAGCTGTTTTTT
CDR3: CASSLAGGYTGELFF

J: TRBJ2-2
V: TRBV19
D: TRBD1
size: NA
DNA: TGTGCCGGACCAAAGGGGACAGGGCTCACCGGGGAGCTGTTTTTT
CDR3: CAGPKGTGLTGELFF

J: TRBJ1-1
V: TRBV9
D: NA
size: NA
DNA: TGTGCCAGCAGCGTAGGACACAGGGAGAACACTGAAGCTTTCTTT
CDR3: CASSVGHRENTEAFF

J: TRBJ2-7
V: TRBV12-3/TRBV12-4
D: NA
size: few
DNA: TGTGCCAGCAGTTTATTGCCCGCAGACGAGCAGTACTTC
CDR3: CASSLLPADEQYF

J: TRBJ1-1
V: TRBV5-4
D: NA
size: few
DNA: TGTGCCAGCAGCCGGGTAGGGGTGGACACTGAAGCTTTCTTT
CDR3: CASSRVGVDTEAFF

J: TRBJ2-3
V: TRBV7-2
D: TRBD2
size: few
DNA: TGTGCCAGCAGCTTCGGGACTAGTATAGATACGCAGTATTTT
CDR3: CASSFGTSIDTQYF

J: TRBJ1-2
V: TRBV6-1
D: NA
size: NA
DNA: TGTGCCAGCAGTGAAGCGCTATCAGGGCACTATGGCTACACCTTC
CDR3: CASSEALSGHYGYTF

J: TRBJ2-5
V: TRBV30
D: NA
size: once
DNA: TGTGCCTGGAGCTTCCCCTCCGGGGAGACCCAGTACTTC
CDR3: CAWSFPSGETQYF